The clone carrying this T cell receptor beta chain was detected many times. In germline, CDR1 is SGHTA, CDR2 FQGNSA. Between the trimmed V and J ends, which lost 2 bases and 5 bases, there was a span of 15 bases. This CDR3 is 15 amino acids long. This entry is derived from a study of T cells after yellow fever vaccination. TCRdb used MiXCR to reprocess the 5' RACE reads, holding one entry per CDR3 protein. There are about 320,000 distinct CDR3 sequences in the sample; approximately 4.3% occur only once, and less than 20% lies in the top ten. The V and J genes are TRBV7-2 and TRBJ2-5; tentative D call: TRBD1 (8 bases). The clonotype was recovered from a man between 18 and 29 years old who received the YFV17D yellow fever vaccine. This sample comprised PBMCs, obtained 15 days after the yellow fever booster vaccination. The CDR3 sequence: CASSLLSGTGETQYF. The DNA for the CDR3 is TGTGCCAGCAGCTTACTCAGCGGGACAGGCGAGACCCAGTACTTC.